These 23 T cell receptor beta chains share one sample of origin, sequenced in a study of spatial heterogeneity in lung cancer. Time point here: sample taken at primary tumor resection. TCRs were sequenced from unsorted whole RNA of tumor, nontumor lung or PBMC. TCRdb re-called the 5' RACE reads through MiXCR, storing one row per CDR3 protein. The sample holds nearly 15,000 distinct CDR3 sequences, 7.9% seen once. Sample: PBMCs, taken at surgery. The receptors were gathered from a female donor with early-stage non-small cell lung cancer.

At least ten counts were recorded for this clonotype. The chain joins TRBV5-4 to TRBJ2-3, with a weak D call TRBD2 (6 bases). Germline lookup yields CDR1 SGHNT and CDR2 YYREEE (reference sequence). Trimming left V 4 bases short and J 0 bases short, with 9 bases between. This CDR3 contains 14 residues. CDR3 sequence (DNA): TGTGCCAGCAGCCTCGGGACTAGCACAGATACGCAGTATTTT. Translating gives CASSLGTSTDTQYF.

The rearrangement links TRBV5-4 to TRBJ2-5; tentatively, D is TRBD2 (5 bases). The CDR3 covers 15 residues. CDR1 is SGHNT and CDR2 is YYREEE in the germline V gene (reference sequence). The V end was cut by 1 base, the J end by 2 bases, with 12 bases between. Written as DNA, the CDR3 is TGTGCCAGCAGCTTGCCCCAGCCGGGGCAAGAGACCCAGTACTTC. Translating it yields CASSLPQPGQETQYF.

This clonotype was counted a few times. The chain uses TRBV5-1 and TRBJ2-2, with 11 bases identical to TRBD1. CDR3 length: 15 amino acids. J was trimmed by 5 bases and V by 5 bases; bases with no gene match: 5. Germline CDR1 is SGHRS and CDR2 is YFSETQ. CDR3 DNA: TGCGCCAGCAGAAGGACAGGGGGCCGGACCGGGGAGCTGTTTTTT. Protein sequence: CASRRTGGRTGELFF.

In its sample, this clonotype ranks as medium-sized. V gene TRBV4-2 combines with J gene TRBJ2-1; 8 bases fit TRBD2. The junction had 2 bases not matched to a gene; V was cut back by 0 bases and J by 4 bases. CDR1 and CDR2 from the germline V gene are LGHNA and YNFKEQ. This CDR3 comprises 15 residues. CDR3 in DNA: TGTGCCAGCAGCCAAGATACGGGAGGGTACAATGAGCAGTTCTTC. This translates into CASSQDTGGYNEQFF.

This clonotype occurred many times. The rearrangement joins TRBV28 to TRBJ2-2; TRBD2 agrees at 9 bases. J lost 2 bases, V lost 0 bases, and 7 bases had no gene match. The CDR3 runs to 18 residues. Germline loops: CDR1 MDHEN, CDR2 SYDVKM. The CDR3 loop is CASSLWGLAGSNTGELFF. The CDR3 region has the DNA TGTGCCAGCAGTTTATGGGGTCTAGCGGGATCCAACACCGGGGAGCTGTTTTTT.

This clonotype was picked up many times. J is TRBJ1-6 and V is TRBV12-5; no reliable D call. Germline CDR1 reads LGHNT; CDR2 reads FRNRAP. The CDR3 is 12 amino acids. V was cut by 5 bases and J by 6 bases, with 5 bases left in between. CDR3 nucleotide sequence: TGTGCTAGTGGTCGACCTAATTCACCCCTCCACTTT. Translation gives CASGRPNSPLHF.

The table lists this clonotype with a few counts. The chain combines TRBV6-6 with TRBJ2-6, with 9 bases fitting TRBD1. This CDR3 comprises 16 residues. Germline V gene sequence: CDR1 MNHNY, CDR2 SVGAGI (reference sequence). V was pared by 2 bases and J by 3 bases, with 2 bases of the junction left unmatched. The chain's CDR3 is CASSYGTGLGANVLTF. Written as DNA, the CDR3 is TGTGCCAGCAGTTACGGGACAGGGCTTGGGGCCAACGTCCTGACTTTC.

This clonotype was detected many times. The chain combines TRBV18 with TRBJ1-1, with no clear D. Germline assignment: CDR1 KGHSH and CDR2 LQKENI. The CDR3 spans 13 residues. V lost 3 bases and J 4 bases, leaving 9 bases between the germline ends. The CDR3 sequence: CASSPGTFTEAFF. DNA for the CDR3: TGTGCCAGCTCACCCGGTACCTTCACTGAAGCTTTCTTT.

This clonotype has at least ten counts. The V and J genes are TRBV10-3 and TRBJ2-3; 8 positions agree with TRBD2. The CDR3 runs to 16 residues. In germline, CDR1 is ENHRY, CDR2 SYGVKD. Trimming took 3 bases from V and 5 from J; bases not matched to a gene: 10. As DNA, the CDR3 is TGTGCCATCAGTGACCCCACTAGCGGTGGGGGAGATACGCAGTATTTT. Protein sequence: CAISDPTSGGGDTQYF.

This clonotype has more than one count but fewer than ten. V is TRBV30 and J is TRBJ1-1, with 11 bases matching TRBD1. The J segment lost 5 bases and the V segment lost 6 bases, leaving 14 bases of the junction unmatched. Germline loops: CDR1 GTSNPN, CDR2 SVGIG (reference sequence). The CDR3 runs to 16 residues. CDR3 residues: CACRRDRGESGTEAFF. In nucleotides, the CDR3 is TGTGCCTGTCGCCGGGACAGGGGGGAAAGTGGGACTGAAGCTTTCTTT.

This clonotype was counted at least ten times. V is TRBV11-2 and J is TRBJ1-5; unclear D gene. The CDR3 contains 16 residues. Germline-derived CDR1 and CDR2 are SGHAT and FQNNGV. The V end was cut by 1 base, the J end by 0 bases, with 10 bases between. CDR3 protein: CASSLVFRPSNQPQHF. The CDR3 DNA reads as TGTGCCAGCAGCTTAGTTTTCCGCCCTAGCAATCAGCCCCAGCATTTT.

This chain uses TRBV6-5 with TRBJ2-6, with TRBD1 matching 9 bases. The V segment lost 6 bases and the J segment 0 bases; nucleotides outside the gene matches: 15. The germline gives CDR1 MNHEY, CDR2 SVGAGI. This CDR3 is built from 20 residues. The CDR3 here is CASRGPFRDRALSGANVLTF. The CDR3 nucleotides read TGTGCCAGCAGGGGTCCATTCCGGGACAGGGCCCTCTCTGGGGCCAACGTCCTGACTTTC.

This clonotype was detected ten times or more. This CDR3 is CASSQLLNTGELFF. In DNA form, the CDR3 reads TGCGCCAGCAGCCAACTCTTGAACACCGGGGAGCTGTTTTTT. The chain couples TRBV4-1 to TRBJ2-2; no reliable D call. The CDR3 totals 14 residues. The germline V gene has CDR1 MGHRA and CDR2 YSYEKL. V was pared by 2 bases and J by 1 base, with 5 bases between.

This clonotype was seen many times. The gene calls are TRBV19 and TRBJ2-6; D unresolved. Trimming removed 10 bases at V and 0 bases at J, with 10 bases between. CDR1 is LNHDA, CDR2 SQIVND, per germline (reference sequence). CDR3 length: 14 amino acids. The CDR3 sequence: CATAVLSGANVLTF. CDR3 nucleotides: TGTGCCACCGCGGTCCTCTCTGGGGCCAACGTCCTGACTTTC.

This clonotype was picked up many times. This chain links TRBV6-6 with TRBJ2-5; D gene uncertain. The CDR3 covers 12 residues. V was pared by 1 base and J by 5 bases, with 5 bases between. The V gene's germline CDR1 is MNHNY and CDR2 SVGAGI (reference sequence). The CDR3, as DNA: TGTGCCAGCAGTTACTTATCGGAGACCCAGTACTTC. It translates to CASSYLSETQYF.

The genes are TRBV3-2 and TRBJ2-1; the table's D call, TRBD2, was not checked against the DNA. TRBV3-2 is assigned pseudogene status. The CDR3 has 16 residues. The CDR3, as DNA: TGTGCCAGCAGCCAAAAGCCCCGAAGCGGGGAGGATGAGCAGTTCTTC. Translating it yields CASSQKPRSGEDEQFF.

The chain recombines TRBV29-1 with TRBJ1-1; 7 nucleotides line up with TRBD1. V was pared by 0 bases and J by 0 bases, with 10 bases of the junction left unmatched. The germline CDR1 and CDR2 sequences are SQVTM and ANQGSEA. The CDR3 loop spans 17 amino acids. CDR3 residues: CSVEDSRWTGLNTEAFF. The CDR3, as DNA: TGCAGCGTTGAAGACTCCCGATGGACAGGTCTGAACACTGAAGCTTTCTTT.

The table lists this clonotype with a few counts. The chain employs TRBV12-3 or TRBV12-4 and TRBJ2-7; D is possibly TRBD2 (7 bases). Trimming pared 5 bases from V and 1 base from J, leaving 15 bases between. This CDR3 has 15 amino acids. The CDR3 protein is CASSGGAFSSYEQYF. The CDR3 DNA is TGTGCCAGCAGTGGGGGGGCATTTTCTTCCTACGAGCAGTACTTC.

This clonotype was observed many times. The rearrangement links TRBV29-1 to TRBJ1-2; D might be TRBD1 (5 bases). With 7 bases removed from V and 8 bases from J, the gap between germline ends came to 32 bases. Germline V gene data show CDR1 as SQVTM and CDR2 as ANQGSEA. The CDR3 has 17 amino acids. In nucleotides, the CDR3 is TGCAGCGCCGAAAGGGCACTGGGGGATCAGGCTACATTCGGCTACACCTTC. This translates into CSAERALGDQATFGYTF.

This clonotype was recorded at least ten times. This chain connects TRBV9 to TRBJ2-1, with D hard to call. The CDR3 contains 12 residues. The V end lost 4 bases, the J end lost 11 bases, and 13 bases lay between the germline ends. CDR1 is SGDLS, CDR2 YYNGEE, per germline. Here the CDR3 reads CASSPPASQQFF. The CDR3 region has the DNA TGTGCCAGCAGCCCGCCGGCGAGTCAGCAGTTCTTC. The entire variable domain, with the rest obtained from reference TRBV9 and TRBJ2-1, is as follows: DSGVTQTPKHLITATGQRVTLRCSPRSGDLSVYWYQQSLDQGLQFLIQYYNGEERAKGNILERFSAQQFPDLHSELNLSSLELGDSALYFCASSPPASQQFFGPGTRLTVL.

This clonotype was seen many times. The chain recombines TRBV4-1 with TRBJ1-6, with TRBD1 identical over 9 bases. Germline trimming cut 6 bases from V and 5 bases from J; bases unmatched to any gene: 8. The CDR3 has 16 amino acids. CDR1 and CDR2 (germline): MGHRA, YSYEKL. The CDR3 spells CASSLGQGKNNSPLHF. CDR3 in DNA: TGCGCCAGCAGTCTAGGACAGGGGAAAAATAATTCACCCCTCCACTTT.

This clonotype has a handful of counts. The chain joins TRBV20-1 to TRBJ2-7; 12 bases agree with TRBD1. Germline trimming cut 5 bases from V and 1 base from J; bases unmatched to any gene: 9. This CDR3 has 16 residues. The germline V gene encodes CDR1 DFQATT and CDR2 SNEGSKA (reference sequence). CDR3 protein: CSAPGTGGAKSYEQYF. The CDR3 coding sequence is TGCAGTGCTCCCGGGACAGGGGGCGCGAAGTCCTACGAGCAGTACTTC.

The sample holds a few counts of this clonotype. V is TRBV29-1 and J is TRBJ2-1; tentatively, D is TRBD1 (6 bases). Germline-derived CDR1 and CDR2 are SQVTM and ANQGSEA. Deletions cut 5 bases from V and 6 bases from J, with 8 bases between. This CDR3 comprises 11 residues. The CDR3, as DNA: TGCAGCGTTTGGGGGCTCAATGAGCAGTTCTTC. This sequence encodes CSVWGLNEQFF.